Listed below are T cell receptor beta chains from one sample, sequenced in a study of blood T cell repertoires in COVID-19. Libraries were prepared by immunoSEQ multiplex PCR; TCRdb keeps only in-frame clonotypes and omits some of them. The data show about 99,000 clones, about 79% seen once. Sequenced: peripheral blood. These TCRs come from a woman older than 75 with active or convalescent COVID-19. CDR3s include the opening cysteine and the closing phenylalanine or tryptophan. A D gene is named only where the DNA matches it firmly. Clone sizes are given selectively: once, few, many, or a class where the clone is expanded.

CDR3aa: CSASSQRQNYNSPLHF
CDR3nt: TGCAGTGCTAGTTCCCAGAGACAAAACTATAATTCACCCCTCCACTTT
j_gene: TRBJ1-6
d_gene: -
abundance: -
v_gene: TRBV20-1

CDR3aa: CASSRQLSNQPQHF
CDR3nt: TGTGCCAGCAGTAGACAGCTAAGCAATCAGCCCCAGCATTTT
j_gene: TRBJ1-5
d_gene: -
abundance: -
v_gene: TRBV6-2/TRBV6-3

CDR3aa: CAWAGSQRNEKLFF
CDR3nt: TGTGCCTGGGCAGGATCCCAGAGAAATGAAAAACTGTTTTTT
j_gene: TRBJ1-4
d_gene: -
abundance: -
v_gene: TRBV30

CDR3aa: CASGLVLGGTAGTEAFF
CDR3nt: TGTGCTAGTGGTTTGGTACTTGGAGGGACAGCCGGCACTGAAGCTTTCTTT
j_gene: TRBJ1-1
d_gene: TRBD1
abundance: -
v_gene: TRBV12-5

CDR3aa: CASSQAGQGGEKLFF
CDR3nt: TGCGCCAGCAGCCAAGCAGGACAGGGTGGGGAAAAACTGTTTTTT
j_gene: TRBJ1-4
d_gene: TRBD1
abundance: -
v_gene: TRBV4-1

CDR3aa: CASTRQGQPQHF
CDR3nt: TGTGCCAGCACCCGACAGGGTCAGCCCCAGCATTTT
j_gene: TRBJ1-5
d_gene: TRBD1
abundance: -
v_gene: TRBV19

CDR3aa: CASSSLAGGQETQYF
CDR3nt: TGTGCCAGCAGTTCACTAGCGGGAGGACAAGAGACCCAGTACTTC
j_gene: TRBJ2-5
d_gene: TRBD2
abundance: -
v_gene: TRBV27

CDR3aa: CASSWTGGNQETQYF
CDR3nt: TGTGCCAGCAGTTGGACAGGTGGGAACCAAGAGACCCAGTACTTC
j_gene: TRBJ2-5
d_gene: TRBD1
abundance: -
v_gene: TRBV6-2/TRBV6-3

CDR3aa: CASSWGQVNQPQHF
CDR3nt: TGCGCCAGCAGCTGGGGACAGGTTAATCAGCCCCAGCATTTT
j_gene: TRBJ1-5
d_gene: TRBD1
abundance: -
v_gene: TRBV10-2

CDR3aa: CASSLVPQSEARSGNTIYF
CDR3nt: TGTGCCAGCAGCTTAGTTCCCCAAAGTGAAGCGCGCTCTGGAAACACCATATATTTT
j_gene: TRBJ1-3
d_gene: -
abundance: -
v_gene: TRBV7-8

CDR3aa: CASSHRGSGGEQFF
CDR3nt: TGCGCCAGCAGCCACAGGGGATCCGGCGGTGAGCAGTTCTTC
j_gene: TRBJ2-1
d_gene: -
abundance: -
v_gene: TRBV4-3

CDR3aa: CASSAGVGQALFQGQYF
CDR3nt: TGTGCCAGCAGTGCAGGGGTTGGACAGGCACTTTTTCAGGGGCAGTATTTT
j_gene: TRBJ2-3
d_gene: TRBD1
abundance: -
v_gene: TRBV6-4

CDR3aa: CASSFLVNTEAFF
CDR3nt: TGTGCCAGCAGCTTTCTAGTGAACACTGAAGCTTTCTTT
j_gene: TRBJ1-1
d_gene: -
abundance: -
v_gene: TRBV7-9

CDR3aa: CAIRRQIEEKLFF
CDR3nt: TGTGCCATCAGGAGACAGATAGAAGAAAAACTGTTTTTT
j_gene: TRBJ1-4
d_gene: -
abundance: -
v_gene: TRBV10-3

CDR3aa: CASSLGQGAKQPQHF
CDR3nt: TGTGCCAGTAGTCTGGGACAGGGGGCGAAGCAGCCCCAGCATTTT
j_gene: TRBJ1-5
d_gene: TRBD1
abundance: once
v_gene: TRBV19

CDR3aa: CASSSSGTKQETQYF
CDR3nt: TGTGCCAGCAGCTCATCCGGGACTAAGCAAGAGACCCAGTACTTC
j_gene: TRBJ2-5
d_gene: TRBD2
abundance: -
v_gene: TRBV9

CDR3aa: CASSPRGRKGTEAFF
CDR3nt: TGTGCCAGCAGTCCGAGGGGGCGAAAGGGCACTGAAGCTTTCTTT
j_gene: TRBJ1-1
d_gene: TRBD1
abundance: -
v_gene: TRBV28

CDR3aa: CASSPDSNYGYTF
CDR3nt: TGCGCCAGCAGCCCCGACAGTAACTATGGCTACACCTTC
j_gene: TRBJ1-2
d_gene: -
abundance: -
v_gene: TRBV5-1

CDR3aa: CASSPVSGTGIRNRETQYF
CDR3nt: TGTGCCAGCAGTCCAGTTTCCGGGACAGGGATTCGGAATAGGGAGACCCAGTACTTC
j_gene: TRBJ2-5
d_gene: TRBD1
abundance: -
v_gene: TRBV6-6

CDR3aa: CASSVGGRANYEQYF
CDR3nt: TGTGCCAGCAGCGTAGGGGGCCGGGCCAACTACGAGCAGTACTTC
j_gene: TRBJ2-7
d_gene: -
abundance: -
v_gene: TRBV9

CDR3aa: CASSVVAGNTEAFF
CDR3nt: TGTGCCAGCAGCGTAGTGGCAGGGAACACTGAAGCTTTCTTT
j_gene: TRBJ1-1
d_gene: -
abundance: -
v_gene: TRBV9

CDR3aa: CASSSTGTPNTEAFF
CDR3nt: TGTGCCAGCAGCTCGACCGGGACACCGAACACTGAAGCTTTCTTT
j_gene: TRBJ1-1
d_gene: -
abundance: -
v_gene: TRBV7-6

CDR3aa: CATSRAEYNEQFF
CDR3nt: TGTGCCACCAGCAGAGCCGAGTACAATGAGCAGTTCTTC
j_gene: TRBJ2-1
d_gene: -
abundance: -
v_gene: TRBV15

CDR3aa: CAWRGGANQPQHF
CDR3nt: TGTGCCTGGAGGGGGGGGGCAAATCAGCCCCAGCATTTT
j_gene: TRBJ1-5
d_gene: -
abundance: -
v_gene: TRBV30

CDR3aa: CASTKRHVPTVPTKETQYF
CDR3nt: TGTGCCAGCACCAAACGCCACGTACCGACAGTACCAACGAAAGAGACCCAGTACTTC
j_gene: TRBJ2-5
d_gene: -
abundance: -
v_gene: TRBV21-1

CDR3aa: CSVEGGTGGSYNEQFF
CDR3nt: TGCAGCGTCGAAGGGGGGACAGGGGGCTCCTACAATGAGCAGTTCTTC
j_gene: TRBJ2-1
d_gene: TRBD1
abundance: -
v_gene: TRBV29-1

CDR3aa: CASSLWQGGQPQHF
CDR3nt: TGTGCCAGCAGCTTGTGGCAGGGTGGTCAGCCCCAGCATTTT
j_gene: TRBJ1-5
d_gene: -
abundance: -
v_gene: TRBV5-4

CDR3aa: CASSRGQGSGSEAFF
CDR3nt: TGTGCCAGTAGTCGGGGACAGGGGAGTGGGTCTGAAGCTTTCTTT
j_gene: TRBJ1-1
d_gene: TRBD1
abundance: -
v_gene: TRBV19

CDR3aa: CASSLDGGGRQPQHF
CDR3nt: TGTGCCAGCAGCTTGGATGGGGGGGGTAGGCAGCCCCAGCATTTT
j_gene: TRBJ1-5
d_gene: -
abundance: -
v_gene: TRBV5-4

CDR3aa: CASRGSSYEQYF
CDR3nt: TGTGCCAGCAGGGGGAGCTCCTACGAGCAGTACTTC
j_gene: TRBJ2-7
d_gene: -
abundance: -
v_gene: TRBV28

CDR3aa: CASSQDSGDRVIKPQHF
CDR3nt: TGCGCCAGCAGCCAAGATTCTGGGGACAGGGTAATCAAGCCCCAGCATTTT
j_gene: TRBJ1-5
d_gene: TRBD1
abundance: -
v_gene: TRBV4-1

CDR3aa: CASSLDRGDSPLHF
CDR3nt: TGCGCCAGCAGCTTGGACAGGGGGGATTCACCCCTCCACTTT
j_gene: TRBJ1-6
d_gene: TRBD1
abundance: -
v_gene: TRBV5-1

CDR3aa: CASSSLSGLSYEQYF
CDR3nt: TGTGCCAGCAGTTCCCTCTCAGGGCTTTCCTACGAGCAGTACTTC
j_gene: TRBJ2-7
d_gene: -
abundance: -
v_gene: TRBV28

CDR3aa: CASSNFGARGITDTQYF
CDR3nt: TGTGCCAGCAGTAATTTTGGGGCCCGGGGGATCACAGATACGCAGTATTTT
j_gene: TRBJ2-3
d_gene: -
abundance: -
v_gene: TRBV5-6

CDR3aa: CASSLEGGSRPNSPLHF
CDR3nt: TGTGCCAGCAGCTTGGAAGGGGGTTCAAGACCAAATTCACCCCTCCACTTT
j_gene: TRBJ1-6
d_gene: -
abundance: -
v_gene: TRBV5-4

CDR3aa: CASSLEGDDVDTEAFF
CDR3nt: TGTGCCAGCAGCTTAGAGGGGGATGATGTGGACACTGAAGCTTTCTTT
j_gene: TRBJ1-1
d_gene: -
abundance: -
v_gene: TRBV5-5